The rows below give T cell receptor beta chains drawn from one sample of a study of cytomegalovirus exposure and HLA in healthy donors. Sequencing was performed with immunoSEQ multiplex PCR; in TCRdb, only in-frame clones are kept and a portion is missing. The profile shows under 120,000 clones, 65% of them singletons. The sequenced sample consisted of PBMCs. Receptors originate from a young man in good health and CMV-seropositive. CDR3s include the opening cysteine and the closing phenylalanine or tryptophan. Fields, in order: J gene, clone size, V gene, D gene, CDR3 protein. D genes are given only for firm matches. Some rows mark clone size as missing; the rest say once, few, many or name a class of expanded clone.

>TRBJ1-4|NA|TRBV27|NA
CASTDRNNEKLFF
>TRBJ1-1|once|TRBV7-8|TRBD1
CASSTQGQTNTEAFF
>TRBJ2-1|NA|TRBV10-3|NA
CAISDGQGNEQFF
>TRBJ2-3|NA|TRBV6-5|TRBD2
CASSFSGGATDTQYF
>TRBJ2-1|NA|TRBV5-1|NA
CASSVGTPGGEQFF
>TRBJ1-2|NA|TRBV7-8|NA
CASSLGGTVIYGYTF
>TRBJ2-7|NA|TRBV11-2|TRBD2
CASSLASGGAYEQYF
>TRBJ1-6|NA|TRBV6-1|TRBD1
CASSERQGSISPLHF
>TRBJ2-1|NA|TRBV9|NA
CASSVSYNEQFF
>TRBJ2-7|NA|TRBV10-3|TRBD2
CAISGTSGGAGEQYF
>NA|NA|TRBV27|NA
CASSLQVWGEQYF
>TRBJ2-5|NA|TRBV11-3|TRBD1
CASSPRTGEIETQYF
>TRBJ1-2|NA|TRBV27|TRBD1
CASSFSTGTGFYGYTF